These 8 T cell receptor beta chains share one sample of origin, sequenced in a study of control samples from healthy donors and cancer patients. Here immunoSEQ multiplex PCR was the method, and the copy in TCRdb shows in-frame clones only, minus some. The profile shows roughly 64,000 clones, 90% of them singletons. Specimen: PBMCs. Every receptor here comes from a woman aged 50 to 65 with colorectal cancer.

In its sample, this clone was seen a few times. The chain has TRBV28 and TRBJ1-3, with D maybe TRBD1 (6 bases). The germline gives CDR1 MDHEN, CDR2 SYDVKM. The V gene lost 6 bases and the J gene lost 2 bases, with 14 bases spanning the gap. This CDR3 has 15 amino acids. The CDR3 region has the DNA TGTGCCAGCAGATCCGACAGGTTACCTGGAAACACCATATATTTT. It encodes CASRSDRLPGNTIYF. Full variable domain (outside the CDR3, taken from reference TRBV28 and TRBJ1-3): DVKVTQSSRYLVKRTGEKVFLECVQDMDHENMFWYRQDPGLGLRLIYFSYDVKMKEKGDIPEGYSVSREKKERFSLILESASTNQTSMYLCASRSDRLPGNTIYFGEGSWLTVV.

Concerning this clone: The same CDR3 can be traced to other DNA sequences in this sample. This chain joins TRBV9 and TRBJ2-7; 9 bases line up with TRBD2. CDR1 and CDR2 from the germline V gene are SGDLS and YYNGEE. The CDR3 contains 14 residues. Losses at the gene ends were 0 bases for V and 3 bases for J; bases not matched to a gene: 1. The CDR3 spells CASSVGLAVYEQYF. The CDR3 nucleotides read TGTGCCAGCAGCGTAGGACTAGCGGTCTACGAGCAGTACTTC.

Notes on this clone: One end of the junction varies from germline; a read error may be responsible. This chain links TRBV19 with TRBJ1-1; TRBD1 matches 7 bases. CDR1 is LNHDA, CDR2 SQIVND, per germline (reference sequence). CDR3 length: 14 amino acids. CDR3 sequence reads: CASSKLQGNAEAFF. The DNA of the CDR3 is TGTGCCAGTAGTAAACTACAGGGGAACGCTGAAGCTTTCTTT.

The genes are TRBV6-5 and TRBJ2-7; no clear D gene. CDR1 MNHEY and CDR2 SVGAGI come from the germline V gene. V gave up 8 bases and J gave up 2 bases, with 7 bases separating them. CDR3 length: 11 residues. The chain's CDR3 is CASGVAYEQYF. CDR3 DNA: TGTGCCAGCGGGGTGGCCTACGAGCAGTACTTC.

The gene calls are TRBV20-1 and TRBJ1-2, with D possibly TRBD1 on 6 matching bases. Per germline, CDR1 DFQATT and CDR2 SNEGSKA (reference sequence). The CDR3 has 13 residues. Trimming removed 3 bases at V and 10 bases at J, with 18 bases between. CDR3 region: CSASIGGRLVYTF. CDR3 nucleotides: TGCAGTGCTAGTATCGGGGGGCGATTGGTCTACACCTTC.

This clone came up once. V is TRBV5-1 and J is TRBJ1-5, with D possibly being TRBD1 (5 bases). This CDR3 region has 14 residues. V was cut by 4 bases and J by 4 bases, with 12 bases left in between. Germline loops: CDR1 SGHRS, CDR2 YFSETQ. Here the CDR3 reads CASSADSANQPQHF. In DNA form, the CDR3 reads TGCGCCAGCAGCGCCGACAGTGCGAATCAGCCCCAGCATTTT.

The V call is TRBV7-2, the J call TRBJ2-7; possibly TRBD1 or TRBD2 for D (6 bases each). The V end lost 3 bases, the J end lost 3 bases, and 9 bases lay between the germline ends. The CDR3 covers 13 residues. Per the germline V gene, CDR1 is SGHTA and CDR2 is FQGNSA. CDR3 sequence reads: CASSLGGVYEQYF. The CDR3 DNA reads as TGTGCCAGCAGCTTGGGGGGCGTCTACGAGCAGTACTTC.

The CDR3 loop reads CATSDLPGLAGGNEQFF. CDR3 in DNA: TGTGCCACCAGTGATTTGCCCGGACTAGCGGGAGGGAATGAGCAGTTCTTC. The chain employs TRBV24-1 and TRBJ2-1; 15 bases map to TRBD2. The junction had 3 bases not matched to a gene; V was cut back by 0 bases and J by 7 bases. The CDR3 is 17 amino acids. In germline, CDR1 is KGHDR, CDR2 SFDVKD.